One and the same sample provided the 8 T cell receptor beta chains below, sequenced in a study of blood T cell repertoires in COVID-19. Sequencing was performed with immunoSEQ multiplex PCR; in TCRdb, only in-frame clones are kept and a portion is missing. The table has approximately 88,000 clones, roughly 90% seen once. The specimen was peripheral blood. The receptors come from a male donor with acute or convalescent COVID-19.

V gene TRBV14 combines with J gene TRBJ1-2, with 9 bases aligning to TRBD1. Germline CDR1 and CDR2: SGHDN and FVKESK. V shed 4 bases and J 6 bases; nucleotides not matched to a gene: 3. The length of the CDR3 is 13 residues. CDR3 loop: CASSPRTGDGYTF. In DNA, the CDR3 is TGTGCCAGCAGCCCGCGGACAGGGGATGGCTACACCTTC.

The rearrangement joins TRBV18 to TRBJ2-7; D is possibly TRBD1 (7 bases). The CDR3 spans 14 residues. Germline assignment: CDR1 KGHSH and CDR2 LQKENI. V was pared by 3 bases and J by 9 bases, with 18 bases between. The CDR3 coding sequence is TGTGCCAGCTCACCGGAGGGACAGTCTAAAAGGCAGTACTTC. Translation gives CASSPEGQSKRQYF.

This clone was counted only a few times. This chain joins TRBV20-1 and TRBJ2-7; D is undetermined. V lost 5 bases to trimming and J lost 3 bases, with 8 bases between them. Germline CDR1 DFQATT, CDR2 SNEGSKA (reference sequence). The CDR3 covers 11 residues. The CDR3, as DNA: TGCAGTGCTTCTACCAACTACGAGCAGTACTTC. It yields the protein CSASTNYEQYF.

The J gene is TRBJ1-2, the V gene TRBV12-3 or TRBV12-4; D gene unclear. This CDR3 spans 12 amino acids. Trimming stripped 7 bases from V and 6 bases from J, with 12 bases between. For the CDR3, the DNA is TGTGCCAGCATTTCGGGATTTGATGGCTACACCTTC. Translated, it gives CASISGFDGYTF.

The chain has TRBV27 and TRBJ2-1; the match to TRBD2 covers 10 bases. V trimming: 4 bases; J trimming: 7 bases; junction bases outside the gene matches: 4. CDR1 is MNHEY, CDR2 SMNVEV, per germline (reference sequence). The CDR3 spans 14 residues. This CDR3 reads CASSSSGGVNEQFF. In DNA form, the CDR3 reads TGTGCCAGCAGTTCAAGCGGGGGGGTTAATGAGCAGTTCTTC.

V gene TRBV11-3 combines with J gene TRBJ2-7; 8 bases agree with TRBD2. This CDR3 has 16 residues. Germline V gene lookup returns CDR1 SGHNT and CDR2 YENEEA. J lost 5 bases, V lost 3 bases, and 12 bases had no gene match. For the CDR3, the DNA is TGTGCCAGCAGCTTGTCGGCCTTAGCGGGGTCGGACGAGCAGTACTTC. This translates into CASSLSALAGSDEQYF.

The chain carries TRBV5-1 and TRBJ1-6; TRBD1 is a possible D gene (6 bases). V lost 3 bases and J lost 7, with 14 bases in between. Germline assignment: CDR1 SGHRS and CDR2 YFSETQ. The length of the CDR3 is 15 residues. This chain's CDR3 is CASSSGQVFNSPLHF. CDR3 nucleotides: TGCGCCAGCAGCTCGGGACAAGTATTCAATTCACCCCTCCACTTT. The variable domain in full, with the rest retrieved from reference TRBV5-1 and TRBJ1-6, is KAGVTQTPRYLIKTRGQQVTLSCSPISGHRSVSWYQQTPGQGLQFLFEYFSETQRNKGNFPGRFSGRQFSNSRSEMNVSTLELGDSALYLCASSSGQVFNSPLHFGNGTRLTVT.

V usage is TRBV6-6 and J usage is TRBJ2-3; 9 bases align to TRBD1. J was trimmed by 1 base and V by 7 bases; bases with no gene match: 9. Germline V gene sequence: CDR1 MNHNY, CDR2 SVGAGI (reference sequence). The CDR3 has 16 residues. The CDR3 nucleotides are TGTGCCAGCACCCTCCGGACAGGGGAGGGCACAGATACGCAGTATTTT. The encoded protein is CASTLRTGEGTDTQYF.